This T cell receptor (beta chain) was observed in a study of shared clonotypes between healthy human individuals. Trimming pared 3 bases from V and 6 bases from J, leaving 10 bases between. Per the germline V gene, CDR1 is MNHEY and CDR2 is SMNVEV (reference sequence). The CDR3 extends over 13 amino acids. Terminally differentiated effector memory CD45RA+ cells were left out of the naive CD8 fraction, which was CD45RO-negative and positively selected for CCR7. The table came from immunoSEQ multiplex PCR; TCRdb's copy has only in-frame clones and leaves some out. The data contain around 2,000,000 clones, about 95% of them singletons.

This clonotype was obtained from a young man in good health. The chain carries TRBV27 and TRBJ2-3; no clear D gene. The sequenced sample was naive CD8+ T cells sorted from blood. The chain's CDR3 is CASSLMTRDTQYF. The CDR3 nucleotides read TGTGCCAGCAGTTTGATGACACGCGATACGCAGTATTTT.